The 18 T cell receptor beta chains reported below all come from one sample, sequenced in a study of read filtering for tumor transcriptome and immune sequencing. The library was built from about 400 ng RNA with molecular barcoded adaptors for alpha/delta and beta/gamma chains. One entry per CDR3 protein results from TCRdb running MiXCR on the reads. The sample carries some 46,000 distinct CDR3 sequences, around 21% recorded once. The source material was a population of CD138-negative cells sorted from bone marrow. These receptors all stem from a donor aged 40 or older with multiple myeloma.

As for this clonotype: The CDR3 end shows no conserved phenylalanine or tryptophan, and so a read error is likely. V usage is TRBV20-1 and J usage is TRBJ2-1, with 9 bases matching TRBD2. The CDR3 length is 15 residues. Trimming at V came to 3 bases and at J to 9 bases, leaving 12 bases not matched to a gene. CDR1 and CDR2 (germline): DFQATT, SNEGSKA (reference sequence). CDR3 sequence: CSARAFGREGSEQFS. The CDR3 DNA follows: TGCAGTGCTAGGGCCTTCGGGCGGGAGGGCAGTGAGCAGTTCTCC.

In this sample, this clonotype turned up many times. The CDR3 is CASSYDGTGRFF. DNA for the CDR3: TGTGCCAGCAGTTACGACGGGACAGGGCGCTTCTTT. The V call is TRBV6-5, the J call TRBJ1-1; 9 nucleotides agree with TRBD1. CDR3 length: 12 residues. Germline values: CDR1 MNHEY, CDR2 SVGAGI. V lost 2 bases to trimming and J lost 14 bases; unmatched junction nucleotides: 6.

This clonotype was counted between two and nine times. V is TRBV29-1 and J is TRBJ2-3; perhaps TRBD1 as D (6 bases). V lost 3 bases, J lost 2 bases, and 9 bases lay in between. Germline V lookup: CDR1 SQVTM, CDR2 ANQGSEA. The CDR3 length is 13 residues. The CDR3 DNA sequence: TGCAGCGTTGAGGTGGGACACACAGATACGCAGTATTTT. This gives the protein CSVEVGHTDTQYF.

As regards this clonotype: A much larger clone differs by one base, so this may be a read error. The chain joins TRBV7-9 to TRBJ2-2, with D possibly matching TRBD1 (6 bases). The CDR3 consists of 16 residues. Between the trimmed V and J ends, which lost 3 bases and 3 bases, there was a span of 14 bases. From germline, CDR1 is SEHNR and CDR2 FQNEAQ (reference sequence). CDR3 sequence: CASSFAGQTDTGELFF. CDR3 in DNA: TGTGCCAGCAGCTTCGCCGGACAGACGGACACCGGGGAGCTGTTTTTT.

To note about this clonotype: This may arise from a read error, as a much more abundant clone is one base away. V and J are TRBV27 and TRBJ1-3, with D unclear. The CDR3 has 15 amino acids. CDR1 and CDR2 from the germline V gene are MNHEY and SMNVEV (reference sequence). V gave up 3 bases and J gave up 0 bases, with 9 bases separating them. CDR3 amino acids: CASSLEGSSGNTIYF. CDR3 in DNA: TGTGCCAGCAGTTTGGAGGGCTCCTCTGGAAACACCATATATTTT.

V gene TRBV11-3 combines with J gene TRBJ2-3; D not certain. CDR3 length equals 15 residues. V was clipped by 0 bases and J by 3 bases, with 10 bases between them. Germline-derived CDR1 and CDR2 are SGHNT and YENEEA. CDR3 residues: CASSLDPQATDTQYF. The CDR3 region has the DNA TGTGCCAGCAGCTTAGATCCGCAAGCTACAGATACGCAGTATTTT.

In its sample, this clonotype was seen many times. The chain combines TRBV7-7 with TRBJ2-1; 8 nucleotides line up with TRBD2. V trimming: 2 bases; J trimming: 7 bases; junction bases outside the gene matches: 7. The germline V gene has CDR1 SSHAT and CDR2 FNYEAQ (reference sequence). The length of the CDR3 is 15 residues. The CDR3, as DNA: TGTGCCAGCAGCTTACAGCGGGAGATGGGAAATGAGCAGTTCTTC. Protein sequence: CASSLQREMGNEQFF.

This clonotype was detected many times. The chain uses TRBV6-5 and TRBJ2-7; 13 bases are shared with TRBD2. Germline V gives CDR1 MNHEY, CDR2 SVGAGI. The CDR3 is 16 amino acids. Unmatched junction bases numbered 12, after V lost 6 bases and J lost 7 bases. CDR3 sequence reads: CASSSALAGGPREQYF. Here the CDR3 DNA reads TGTGCCAGCAGCTCGGCACTAGCGGGAGGGCCAAGGGAGCAGTACTTC.

About this clonotype: This sequence may be a read error, since a much larger clone differs from it by one base. The rearrangement joins TRBV13 to TRBJ1-1; TRBD1 matches 8 bases. Germline V gene sequence: CDR1 PRHDT, CDR2 FYEKMQ (reference sequence). This CDR3 spans 13 amino acids. The CDR3 coding sequence is TGTGCCAGCAGCAATTCAGGGGGCACTGAAGTTTTCTTT. It codes for CASSNSGGTEVFF.

The table lists this clonotype with a few counts. This chain uses TRBV19 with TRBJ2-7; 7 positions match TRBD2. There are 11 residues in the CDR3. Trimming cost V 7 bases and J 7 bases; bases outside gene matches: 4. Germline values: CDR1 LNHDA, CDR2 SQIVND (reference sequence). The CDR3 nucleotides read TGTGCCAGTACGGGCGGGAGAGAGCAGTACTTC. Encoded protein: CASTGGREQYF.

The sample holds a few counts of this clonotype. The junction differs from germline at one of its ends, possibly a read error. The rearrangement joins TRBV6-1 to TRBJ2-1, with D tentatively TRBD2 (6 bases). This CDR3 contains 16 residues. Germline V gene data show CDR1 as MNHNS and CDR2 as SASEGT. CDR3 sequence (DNA): TGTGCCAGCAGTAAAGCCGGGGACTCTTTCTACAATGAGCAGTTCTTC. It is translated as CASSKAGDSFYNEQFF.

This clonotype was picked up many times. The J gene is TRBJ2-7, the V gene TRBV19; 9 bases are shared with TRBD2. Unmatched junction bases numbered 6, after V lost 5 bases and J lost 4 bases. The CDR3 runs 14 residues. Germline V lookup: CDR1 LNHDA, CDR2 SQIVND (reference sequence). In DNA, the CDR3 is TGTGCCAGTAGTTCCATAACTAGCGGGTACGAGCAGTACTTC. Protein sequence: CASSSITSGYEQYF.

The table lists this clonotype with a few counts. The chain employs TRBV28 and TRBJ2-5, with D hard to call. The CDR3 length is 15 residues. The V end was cut by 6 bases, the J end by 9 bases, with 23 bases between. Germline V CDR1 and CDR2: MDHEN, SYDVKM. This CDR3 reads CASRNLDPVSGSQYF. CDR3 bases: TGTGCCAGCAGGAATTTGGACCCAGTCTCCGGGTCCCAGTACTTC.

This clonotype has ten or more counts. This CDR3 is CSARDSTGGTGELFF. The CDR3 DNA is TGCAGTGCTAGAGACTCGACAGGGGGTACCGGGGAGCTGTTTTTT. The rearrangement uses TRBV20-1 and TRBJ2-2, with 9 bases lining up with TRBD1. V shed 0 bases, J shed 5 bases, and the junction held 4 bases outside the gene matches. Per germline, CDR1 DFQATT and CDR2 SNEGSKA (reference sequence). The CDR3 runs 15 residues.

Notes on this clonotype: Possible read error: a much larger clone is one base away. The conserved closing phenylalanine or tryptophan is absent in this CDR3, likely reflecting a read error. The chain is built from TRBV7-2 and TRBJ2-1; D is perhaps TRBD1 (10 bases). Germline values: CDR1 SGHTA, CDR2 FQGNSA. This CDR3 comprises 15 residues. V lost 8 bases to trimming and J lost 5 bases, with 19 bases between them. Written as DNA, the CDR3 is TGTGCCAGCCGGCGGGGGGGACAGGGGAACAATGAGCAGTTCCTC. It specifies CASRRGGQGNNEQFL.

This clonotype was recorded at least ten times. The chain combines TRBV30 with TRBJ2-7; D remains ambiguous. Germline assignment: CDR1 GTSNPN and CDR2 SVGIG (reference sequence). The CDR3 sequence is 12 residues long. The V end lost 0 bases, the J end lost 6 bases, and 9 bases lay between the germline ends. CDR3 residues: CAWSVHTGEQYF. The CDR3 DNA follows: TGTGCCTGGAGTGTACACACGGGCGAGCAGTACTTC.

The sample holds many counts of this clonotype. V usage is TRBV7-9 and J usage is TRBJ1-3; 9 nucleotides align to TRBD1. Germline V CDR1 and CDR2: SEHNR, FQNEAQ (reference sequence). This CDR3 spans 15 amino acids. V dropped 5 bases and J dropped 4; count of bases not matched to a gene: 6. The CDR3 here is CASSQGTGPGNTIYF. The CDR3 nucleotides are TGTGCCAGCAGCCAAGGGACAGGGCCCGGAAACACCATATATTTT.

This clonotype was seen a single time. A junction boundary mismatches the germline segment, possibly from a read error. The V and J genes are TRBV25-1 and TRBJ2-1; 10 bases fit TRBD2. From germline, CDR1 is MGHDK and CDR2 SYGVNS. The length of the CDR3 is 17 residues. The CDR3: CDSSGVLAGASYNEQFF. CDR3 in DNA: TGTGACAGCAGTGGGGTTCTAGCGGGAGCTTCCTACAATGAGCAGTTCTTC.